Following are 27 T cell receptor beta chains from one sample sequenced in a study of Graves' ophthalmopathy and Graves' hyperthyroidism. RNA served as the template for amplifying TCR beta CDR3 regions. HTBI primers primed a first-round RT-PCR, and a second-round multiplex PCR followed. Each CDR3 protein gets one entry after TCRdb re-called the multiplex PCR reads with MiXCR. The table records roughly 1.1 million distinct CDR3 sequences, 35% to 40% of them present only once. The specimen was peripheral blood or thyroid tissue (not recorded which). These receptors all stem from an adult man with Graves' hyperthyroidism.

The CDR3 loop reads CASSQDGGPQYF. The CDR3 nucleotides read TGCGCCAGCAGCCAAGATGGTGGACCCCAGTACTTC. The rearrangement links TRBV4-3 to TRBJ2-5; D not resolved. This CDR3 has 12 amino acids. CDR1 LGHNA and CDR2 YSLEER come from the germline V gene. V lost 0 bases, J lost 9 bases, and 8 bases lay in between.

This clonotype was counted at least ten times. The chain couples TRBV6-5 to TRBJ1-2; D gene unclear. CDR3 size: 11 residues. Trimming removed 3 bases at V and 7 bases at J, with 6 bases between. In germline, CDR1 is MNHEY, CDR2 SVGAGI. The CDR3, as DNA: TGTGCCAGCAGTTATGCGGGTGGCTACACCTTC. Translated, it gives CASSYAGGYTF.

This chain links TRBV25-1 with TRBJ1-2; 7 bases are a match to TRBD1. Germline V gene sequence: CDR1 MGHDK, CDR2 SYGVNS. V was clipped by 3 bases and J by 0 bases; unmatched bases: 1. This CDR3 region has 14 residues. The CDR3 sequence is CASSEGTANYGYTF. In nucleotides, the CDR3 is TGTGCCAGCAGTGAGGGGACAGCTAACTATGGCTACACCTTC.

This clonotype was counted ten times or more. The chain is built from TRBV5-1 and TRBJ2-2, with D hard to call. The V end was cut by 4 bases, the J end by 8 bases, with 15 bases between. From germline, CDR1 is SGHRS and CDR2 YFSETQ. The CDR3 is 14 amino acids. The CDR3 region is CASSRAASQGELFF. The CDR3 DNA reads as TGCGCCAGCAGCCGGGCGGCCTCCCAAGGGGAGCTGTTTTTT.

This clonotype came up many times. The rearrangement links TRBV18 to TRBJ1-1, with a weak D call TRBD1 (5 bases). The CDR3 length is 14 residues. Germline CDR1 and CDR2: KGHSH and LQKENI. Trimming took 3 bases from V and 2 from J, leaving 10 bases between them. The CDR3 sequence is CASSPMGLNTEAFF. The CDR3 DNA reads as TGTGCCAGCTCACCTATGGGACTCAACACTGAAGCTTTCTTT.

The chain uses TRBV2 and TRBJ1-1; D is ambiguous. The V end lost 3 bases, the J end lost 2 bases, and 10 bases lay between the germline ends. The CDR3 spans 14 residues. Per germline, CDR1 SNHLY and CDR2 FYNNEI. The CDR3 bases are TGTGCCAGCAGTGAGATCAGAGGAAACACTGAAGCTTTCTTT. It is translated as CASSEIRGNTEAFF.

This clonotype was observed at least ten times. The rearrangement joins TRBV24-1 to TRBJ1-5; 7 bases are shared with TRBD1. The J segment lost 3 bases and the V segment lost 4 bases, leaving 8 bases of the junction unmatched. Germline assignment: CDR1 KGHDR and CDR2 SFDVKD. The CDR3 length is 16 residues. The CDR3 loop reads CATSEKGTEVNQPQHF. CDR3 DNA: TGTGCCACCAGTGAGAAGGGGACAGAAGTCAATCAGCCCCAGCATTTT.

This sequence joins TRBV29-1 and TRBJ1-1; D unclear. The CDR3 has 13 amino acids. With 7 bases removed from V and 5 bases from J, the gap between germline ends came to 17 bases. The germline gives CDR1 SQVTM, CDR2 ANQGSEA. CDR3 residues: CSGEEGLGTEAFF. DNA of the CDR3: TGCAGCGGTGAGGAGGGATTGGGTACTGAAGCTTTCTTT.

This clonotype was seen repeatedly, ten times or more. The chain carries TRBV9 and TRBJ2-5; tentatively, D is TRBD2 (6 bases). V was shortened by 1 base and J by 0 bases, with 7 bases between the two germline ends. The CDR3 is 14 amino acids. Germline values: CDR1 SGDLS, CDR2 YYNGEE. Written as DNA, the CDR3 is TGTGCCAGCAGCGTAATAGCGGACCAAGAGACCCAGTACTTC. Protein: CASSVIADQETQYF.

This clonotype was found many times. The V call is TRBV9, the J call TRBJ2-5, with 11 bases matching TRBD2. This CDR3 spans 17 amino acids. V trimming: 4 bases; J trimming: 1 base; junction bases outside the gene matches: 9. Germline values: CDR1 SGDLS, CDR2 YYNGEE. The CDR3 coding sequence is TGTGCCAGCAGCACCCTGGGTAGCGGGGGGGCCCAAGAGACCCAGTACTTC. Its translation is CASSTLGSGGAQETQYF.

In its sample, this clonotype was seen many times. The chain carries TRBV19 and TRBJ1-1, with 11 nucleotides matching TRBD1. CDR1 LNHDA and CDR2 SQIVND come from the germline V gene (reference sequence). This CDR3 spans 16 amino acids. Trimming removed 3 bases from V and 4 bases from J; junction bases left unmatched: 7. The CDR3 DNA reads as TGTGCCAGTAGTATCCGGGACAGGGGGTTGAGCACTGAAGCTTTCTTT. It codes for CASSIRDRGLSTEAFF.

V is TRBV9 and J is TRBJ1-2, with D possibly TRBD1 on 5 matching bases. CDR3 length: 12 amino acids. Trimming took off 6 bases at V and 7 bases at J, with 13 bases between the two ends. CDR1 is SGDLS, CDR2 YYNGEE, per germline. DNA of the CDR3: TGTGCCAGCATCGCGGGGGTGGCTGGCTACACCTTC. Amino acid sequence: CASIAGVAGYTF. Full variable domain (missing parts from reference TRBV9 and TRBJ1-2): DSGVTQTPKHLITATGQRVTLRCSPRSGDLSVYWYQQSLDQGLQFLIQYYNGEERAKGNILERFSAQQFPDLHSELNLSSLELGDSALYFCASIAGVAGYTFGSGTRLTVV.

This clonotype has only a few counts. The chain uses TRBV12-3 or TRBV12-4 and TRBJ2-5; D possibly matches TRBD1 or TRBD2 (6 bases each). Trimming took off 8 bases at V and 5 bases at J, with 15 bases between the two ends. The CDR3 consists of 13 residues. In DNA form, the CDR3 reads TGTGCCAGCGGTTACCGGGGGCATGAGACCCAGTACTTC. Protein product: CASGYRGHETQYF.

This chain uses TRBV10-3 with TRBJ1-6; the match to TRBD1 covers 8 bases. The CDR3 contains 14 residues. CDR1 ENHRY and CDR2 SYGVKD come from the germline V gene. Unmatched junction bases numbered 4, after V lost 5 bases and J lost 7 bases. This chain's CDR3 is CAISRTGPNSPLHF. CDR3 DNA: TGTGCCATCAGTCGGACAGGGCCAAATTCACCCCTCCACTTT.

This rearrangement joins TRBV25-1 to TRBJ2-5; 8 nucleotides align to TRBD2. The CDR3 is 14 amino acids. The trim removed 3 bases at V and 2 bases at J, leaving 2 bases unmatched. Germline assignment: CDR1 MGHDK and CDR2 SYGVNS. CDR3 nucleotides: TGTGCCAGCAGTGATAGCGGGACACAAGAGACCCAGTACTTC. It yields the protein CASSDSGTQETQYF.

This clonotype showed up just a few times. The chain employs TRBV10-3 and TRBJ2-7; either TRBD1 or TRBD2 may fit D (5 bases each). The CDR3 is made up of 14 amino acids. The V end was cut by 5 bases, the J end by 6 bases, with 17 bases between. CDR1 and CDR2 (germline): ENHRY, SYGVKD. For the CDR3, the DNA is TGTGCCATCAGTCCCGGGACCACCTTCGGCGAGCAGTACTTC. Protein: CAISPGTTFGEQYF.

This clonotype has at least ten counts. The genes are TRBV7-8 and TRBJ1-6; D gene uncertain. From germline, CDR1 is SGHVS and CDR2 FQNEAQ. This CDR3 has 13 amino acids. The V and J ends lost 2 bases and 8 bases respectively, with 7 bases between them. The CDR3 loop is CASSLRADSPLHF. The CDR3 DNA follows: TGTGCCAGCAGCTTACGTGCCGATTCACCCCTCCACTTT.

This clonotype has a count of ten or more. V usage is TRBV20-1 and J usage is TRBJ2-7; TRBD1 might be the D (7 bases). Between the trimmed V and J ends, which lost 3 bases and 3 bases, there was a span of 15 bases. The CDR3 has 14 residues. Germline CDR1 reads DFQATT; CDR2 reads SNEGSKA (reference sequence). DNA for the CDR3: TGCAGTGCTAGCCGACAGGGAGGCTTCTACGAGCAGTACTTC. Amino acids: CSASRQGGFYEQYF.

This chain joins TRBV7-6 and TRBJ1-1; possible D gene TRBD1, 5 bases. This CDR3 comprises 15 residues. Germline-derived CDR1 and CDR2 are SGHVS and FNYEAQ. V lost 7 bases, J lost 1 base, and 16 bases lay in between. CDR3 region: CASTDTGTANTEAFF. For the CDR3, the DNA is TGTGCCAGCACCGACACCGGGACCGCGAACACTGAAGCTTTCTTT. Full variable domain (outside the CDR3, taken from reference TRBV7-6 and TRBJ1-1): GAGVSQSPRYKVTKRGQDVALRCDPISGHVSLYWYRQALGQGPEFLTYFNYEAQQDKSGLPNDRFSAERPEGSISTLTIQRTEQRDSAMYRCASTDTGTANTEAFFGQGTRLTVV.

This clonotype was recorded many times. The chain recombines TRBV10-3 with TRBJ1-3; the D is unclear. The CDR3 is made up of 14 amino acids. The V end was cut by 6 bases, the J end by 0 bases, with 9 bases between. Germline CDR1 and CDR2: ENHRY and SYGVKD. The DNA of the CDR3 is TGTGCCATCAGCTCTCATAGCTCTGGAAACACCATATATTTT. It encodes CAISSHSSGNTIYF.

CDR3: CASSLDRGIGYGYTF. For the CDR3, the DNA is TGTGCCAGCAGCTTAGATCGGGGGATCGGCTATGGCTACACCTTC. The chain recombines TRBV7-9 with TRBJ1-2; D might be TRBD1 (5 bases). Per the germline V gene, CDR1 is SEHNR and CDR2 is FQNEAQ (reference sequence). V was cut by 1 base and J by 4 bases, with 13 bases left in between. The CDR3 totals 15 residues.

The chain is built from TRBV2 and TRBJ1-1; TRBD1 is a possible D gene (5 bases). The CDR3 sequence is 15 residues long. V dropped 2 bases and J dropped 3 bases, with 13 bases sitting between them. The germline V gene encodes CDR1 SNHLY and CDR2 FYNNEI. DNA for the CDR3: TGTGCCAGCAGTGAATCGGCCGGGGACCACACTGAAGCTTTCTTT. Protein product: CASSESAGDHTEAFF.

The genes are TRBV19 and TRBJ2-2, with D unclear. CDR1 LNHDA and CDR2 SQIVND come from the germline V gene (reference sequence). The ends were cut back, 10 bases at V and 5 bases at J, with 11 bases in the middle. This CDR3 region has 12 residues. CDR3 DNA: TGTGCCACCAATACTTTTACCGGGGAGCTGTTTTTT. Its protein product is CATNTFTGELFF.

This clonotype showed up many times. The CDR3: CASSADRENYGYTF. CDR3 sequence (DNA): TGCGCCAGCAGCGCGGACAGGGAAAACTATGGCTACACCTTC. The chain employs TRBV5-1 and TRBJ1-2; 8 bases match TRBD1. Germline V lookup: CDR1 SGHRS, CDR2 YFSETQ. V shed 4 bases, J shed 2 bases, and the junction held 4 bases outside the gene matches. This CDR3 contains 14 residues.

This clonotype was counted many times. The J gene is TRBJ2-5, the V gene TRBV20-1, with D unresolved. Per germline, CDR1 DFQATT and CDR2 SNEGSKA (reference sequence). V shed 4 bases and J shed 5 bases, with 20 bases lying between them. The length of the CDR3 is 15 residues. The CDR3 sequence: CSATHPGSSPETQYF. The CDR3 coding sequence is TGCAGTGCTACTCACCCCGGGTCTTCACCCGAGACCCAGTACTTC.

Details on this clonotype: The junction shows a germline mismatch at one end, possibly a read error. This CDR3 is CASSISVGHHPQHF. The CDR3 region has the DNA TGTGCCAGTAGTATAAGCGTAGGACATCACCCCCAGCATTTT. The rearrangement uses TRBV19 and TRBJ1-5; D might be TRBD1 (5 bases). This CDR3 is built from 14 residues. The germline V gene has CDR1 LNHDA and CDR2 SQIVND (reference sequence).

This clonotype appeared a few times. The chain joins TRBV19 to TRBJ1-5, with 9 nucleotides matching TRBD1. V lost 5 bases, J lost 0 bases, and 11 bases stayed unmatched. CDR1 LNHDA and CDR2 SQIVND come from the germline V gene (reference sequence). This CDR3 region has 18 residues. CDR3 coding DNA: TGTGCCAGTAGTCCTACAGGGGGCTTTAGCCCTAGCAATCAGCCCCAGCATTTT. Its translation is CASSPTGGFSPSNQPQHF.